The 4 T cell receptor beta chains in this list originate from one sample, sequenced in a study of T-cell reconstitution after alpha-beta-depleted transplantation in children. Unique molecular identifiers tagged the TCRbeta library. TCRdb recomputed calls from the PCR reads with MiXCR, one row per CDR3 protein. The table has approximately 340,000 distinct CDR3 sequences, about 9.4% seen once. Specimen: PBMCs from the stem cell graft donor, collected from the stem cell graft. Receptors originate from a human donor who donated a stem cell graft to a child with acute lymphoblastic leukemia.

The chain links TRBV15 to TRBJ1-2, with a weak D call TRBD1 (6 bases). This CDR3 is 14 amino acids long. Germline CDR1 is LNHNV and CDR2 is YYDKDF (reference sequence). V was trimmed by 6 bases and J by 4 bases, leaving 15 bases between them. CDR3 DNA: TGTGCCACCAGGGTGGGGGGCAAAGGCTATGGCTACACCTTC. Amino acids: CATRVGGKGYGYTF.

This clonotype has more than one count but fewer than ten. This chain's CDR3 is CASRIAGDLSYEQYF. The CDR3 nucleotides read TGTGCCAGCAGGATTGCAGGGGACCTCTCCTACGAGCAGTACTTC. V usage is TRBV7-2 and J usage is TRBJ2-7, with a weak D call TRBD1 (6 bases). Between the trimmed V and J ends, which lost 6 bases and 0 bases, there was a span of 15 bases. Germline V gives CDR1 SGHTA, CDR2 FQGNSA. The CDR3 contains 15 residues. Supplemented by reference TRBV7-2 and TRBJ2-7, the full variable domain reads GAGVSQSPSNKVTEKGKDVELRCDPISGHTALYWYRQSLGQGLEFLIYFQGNSAPDKSGLPSDRFSAERTGGSVSTLTIQRTQQEDSAVYLCASRIAGDLSYEQYFGPGTRLTVT.

This clonotype occurred a few times. CDR3 bases: TGTGCCAGCAGCTCCACGGGACAGTCTGGAGGGGAGCAGTACTTC. This translates into CASSSTGQSGGEQYF. The genes are TRBV7-3 and TRBJ2-7; perhaps TRBD1 as D (7 bases). The V gene lost 4 bases and the J gene lost 7 bases, with 20 bases spanning the gap. The CDR3 is made up of 15 amino acids. Germline V CDR1 and CDR2: SGHTA, FQGTGA.

The chain carries TRBV5-1 and TRBJ2-2; tentative D call: TRBD1 (6 bases). Germline V gives CDR1 SGHRS, CDR2 YFSETQ. The germline V and J ends were trimmed by 0 bases and 3 bases, with 12 bases remaining between them. CDR3 size: 16 residues. CDR3 amino acids: CASSLANRAHTGELFF. The CDR3 DNA sequence: TGCGCCAGCAGCTTGGCCAACAGGGCGCACACCGGGGAGCTGTTTTTT.